This T cell receptor beta chain was captured by sequencing in a study of T cell changes during pregnancy in multiple sclerosis. Germline values: CDR1 LGHNA, CDR2 YSLEER. The CDR3 totals 17 residues. Trimming left V 5 bases short and J 5 bases short, with 24 bases between. Repertoires were generated with immunoSEQ multiplex PCR, while TCRdb's copy carries only in-frame clones and drops some. This table holds roughly 57,000 clones, roughly nine tenths found once. The sequence came from a female donor with multiple sclerosis, enrolled in a pregnancy study. The material sequenced was peripheral blood, taken in the first trimester of pregnancy. V is TRBV4-3 and J is TRBJ1-2; D is possibly TRBD1 (6 bases). CDR3 DNA: TGCGCCAGCAGCTTCAAGGACAGCGGCCACCTAATATATGGCTACACCTTC. Protein: CASSFKDSGHLIYGYTF.